This TCR beta chain was sequenced for a study of control samples from healthy donors and cancer patients (dated by TCRdb to the early 2020s). Receptor amplification or capture employed the immunoSEQ multiplex PCR assay. The source is immuneACCESS, and TCRdb retained only in-frame sequences with V and J called. Part of the clones is not carried over; for the studies checked, unresolved V genes explain less than half of this, and the remainder is unexplained. The sample table contains 190,000 or so clones; only one count was recorded for about 93% of them. The biggest ten clones account for 1.4% to 1.5% of the sample. The germline V gene specifies KGHDR as CDR1 and SFDVKD as CDR2. Trimming removed 0 bases from V and 3 bases from J, leaving 9 bases between the germline ends. Measured from the cysteine to the phenylalanine, the CDR3 is 15 residues long. The CDR3 DNA has 45 bases and is translated from base 1.

Turning to this clone: The antigen this receptor binds is unknown. Base qualities are missing; no much larger clone stands one base away.

This chain joins TRBV24-1 to TRBJ2-3; possibly the D gene is TRBD1, per 6 matching bases. The TCR sequence derives from a man younger than 35 in good health. Sequencing input: blood. The CDR3 protein is CATSDLGQTTDTQYF. The sequenced DNA: TGTGCCACCAGTGATTTGGGACAGACAACAGATACGCAGTATTTT.